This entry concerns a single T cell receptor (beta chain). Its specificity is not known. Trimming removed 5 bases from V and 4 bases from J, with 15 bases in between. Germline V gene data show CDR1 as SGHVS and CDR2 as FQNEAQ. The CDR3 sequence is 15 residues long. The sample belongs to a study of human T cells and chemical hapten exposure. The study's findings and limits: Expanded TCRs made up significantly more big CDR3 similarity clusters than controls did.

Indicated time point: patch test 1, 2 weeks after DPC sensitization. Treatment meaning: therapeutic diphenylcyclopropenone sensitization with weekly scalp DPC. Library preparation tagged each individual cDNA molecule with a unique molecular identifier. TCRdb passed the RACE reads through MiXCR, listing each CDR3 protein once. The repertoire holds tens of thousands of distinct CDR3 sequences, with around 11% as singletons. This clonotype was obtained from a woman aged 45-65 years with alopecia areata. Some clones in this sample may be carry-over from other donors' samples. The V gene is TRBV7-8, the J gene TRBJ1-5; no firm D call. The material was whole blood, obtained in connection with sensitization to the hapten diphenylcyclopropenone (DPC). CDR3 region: CASSAAAIGNQPQHF. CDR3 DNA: TGTGCCAGCAGCGCGGCAGCGATCGGGAATCAGCCCCAGCATTTT.